This T cell receptor beta chain comes out of a study of blood T cell repertoires in COVID-19. In the study overall: The study drew acute and convalescent COVID-19 samples from the United States, Italy and Spain. Sources were T cells, B-cell-depleted T cells, or PBMCs; the material itself was cDNA or gDNA.

TCRdb's copy holds only in-frame clones and misses some; the assay was immunoSEQ multiplex PCR. Among around 280,000 clones, 75% to 90% were seen once, and the ten largest hold approximately 2%. The CDR3 is made up of 16 amino acids. Germline CDR1 is MDHEN and CDR2 is SYDVKM. With 4 bases clipped from V and 1 base from J, the junction kept 5 bases outside the gene matches. The chain employs TRBV28 and TRBJ1-1; the match to TRBD1 covers 11 bases. The clonotype originates from a woman in her thirties who had recovered from COVID-19. Sequencing used peripheral blood. CDR3 sequence: CASSSSGTGGNTEAFF. The CDR3 bases are TGTGCCAGCAGTTCCTCGGGGACAGGGGGGAACACTGAAGCTTTCTTT.